A single sample is the source of the 5 T cell receptor beta chains below, sequenced in a study of T cell responses to AZD1222 COVID-19 vaccine. The protocol was immunoSEQ multiplex PCR, while the TCRdb copy is restricted to in-frame clones and leaves out a portion. Altogether 120,000 to 150,000 clones are present, around 90% being singletons, with the ten largest covering 3% to 4%. Sequences were derived from peripheral blood, sampled 28 days after the second AZD1222 dose. All receptors come from an adult who received the AZD1222 COVID-19 vaccine.

The chain links TRBV5-4 to TRBJ2-1; 9 bases are shared with TRBD2. Trimming took 0 bases from V and 4 from J; bases not matched to a gene: 8. Germline V CDR1 and CDR2: SGHNT, YYREEE (reference sequence). This CDR3 has 17 amino acids. The DNA for the CDR3 is TGTGCCAGCAGCTTGGGGCCCTTTAGCGGGGGATACAATGAGCAGTTCTTC. Protein product: CASSLGPFSGGYNEQFF.

This clone has only one observation. The V call is TRBV9, the J call TRBJ2-3; D gene uncertain. Germline CDR1 is SGDLS and CDR2 is YYNGEE. The CDR3 has 15 residues. Between the trimmed V and J ends, which lost 2 bases and 1 base, there was a span of 11 bases. As DNA, the CDR3 is TGTGCCAGCAGCGTCACTAAGACCCGCACAGATACGCAGTATTTT. Translating gives CASSVTKTRTDTQYF.

The chain carries TRBV27 and TRBJ1-5; TRBD1 aligns across 9 bases. After removal of 6 bases from V and 4 bases from J, the junction contained 4 bases not matched to a gene. CDR1 and CDR2 from the germline V gene are MNHEY and SMNVEV (reference sequence). The CDR3 extends over 14 amino acids. Here the CDR3 reads CASRRTGVNQPQHF. The DNA for the CDR3 is TGTGCCAGCAGACGGACAGGGGTGAATCAGCCCCAGCATTTT.

This sequence joins TRBV18 and TRBJ1-2; D is unclear. The ends were cut back, 1 base at V and 4 bases at J, with 13 bases in the middle. Germline CDR1 is KGHSH and CDR2 is LQKENI. The CDR3 has 15 amino acids. The CDR3 nucleotides are TGTGCCAGCTCACCACAGGGCCAAGGTAGCTATGGCTACACCTTC. Translating it yields CASSPQGQGSYGYTF. Variable domain in full (rest from reference TRBV18 and TRBJ1-2): NAGVMQNPRHLVRRRGQEARLRCSPMKGHSHVYWYRQLPEEGLKFMVYLQKENIIDESGMPKERFSAEFPKEGPSILRIQQVVRGDSAAYFCASSPQGQGSYGYTFGSGTRLTVV.

The V gene is TRBV30, the J gene TRBJ2-1; 12 bases align to TRBD2. In germline, CDR1 is GTSNPN, CDR2 SVGIG (reference sequence). The V and J ends lost 1 base and 10 bases, in that order; junction bases with no gene match: 8. CDR3 length: 15 amino acids. The CDR3 DNA sequence: TGTGCCTGGAGTGGTTTGACTAGCGGGAGACGGGAGCAGTTCTTC. This translates into CAWSGLTSGRREQFF.